This entry concerns a single TCR beta chain. The source of the sample is a study of blood T cell repertoires in COVID-19. As for the study in general: Specimens from acute and convalescent COVID-19 originated in the United States, Italy and Spain. From T cells, B-cell-depleted T cells, or PBMCs came the material, which was cDNA or gDNA.

The V gene's germline CDR1 is LGHDT and CDR2 YNNKEL (reference sequence). There are 14 residues in the CDR3. Trimming took 0 bases from V and 3 from J, leaving 6 bases between them. Measured with immunoSEQ multiplex PCR; TCRdb has only the in-frame clones, and not every one. The sample yields 150,000 to 200,000 clones, around nine tenths seen once. The TCR comes from a young man with active or convalescent COVID-19. This chain connects TRBV3-1 (or the pseudogene TRBV3-2) to TRBJ2-1, with D unresolved. What was sequenced was peripheral blood. The CDR3 DNA is TGTGCCAGCAGCCAAGAACTACACTACAATGAGCAGTTCTTC. This sequence encodes CASSQELHYNEQFF.